Below are 25 T cell receptor beta chains sequenced from a single sample in a study of T cells in Graves' hyperthyroidism and ophthalmopathy. Regions amplified from RNA transcripts were the TCR beta CDR3 regions. Researchers ran a first-round RT-PCR on the TCR CDR3 using the HTBI primer set. Each CDR3 protein is one row after TCRdb ran MiXCR on the multiplex PCR reads. The top ten hold about 8% of the sample, which has about 540,000 distinct CDR3 sequences, around 46% seen once. Material for sequencing was peripheral blood or thyroid tissue (not recorded which). Receptors were obtained from a woman in her late teens or twenties with Graves' hyperthyroidism.

The chain links TRBV4-1 to TRBJ2-5; D is possibly TRBD2 (6 bases). Germline V gene data show CDR1 as MGHRA and CDR2 as YSYEKL. V gave up 4 bases and J gave up 9 bases, with 18 bases separating them. The CDR3 extends over 14 amino acids. The CDR3 loop is CASSLGLGDQPQYF. CDR3 bases: TGCGCCAGCAGCCTGGGACTTGGGGATCAGCCCCAGTACTTC.

The table lists this clonotype with many counts. The genes are TRBV5-1 and TRBJ2-7; a weak D match, TRBD2 (6 bases). V was clipped by 2 bases and J by 4 bases, with 10 bases between them. From germline, CDR1 is SGHRS and CDR2 YFSETQ. The CDR3 is made up of 13 amino acids. The CDR3 DNA follows: TGCGCCAGCAGCTTCGGGAGAGGTTACGAGCAGTACTTC. Its translation: CASSFGRGYEQYF.

Many counts were recorded for this clonotype. Written as DNA, the CDR3 is TGTGCCAGCAGCCCAACCCGACTAATAAACTACGAGCAGTACTTC. Residues: CASSPTRLINYEQYF. The chain recombines TRBV7-2 with TRBJ2-7; perhaps TRBD2 as D (5 bases). Deletions cut 5 bases from V and 3 bases from J, with 17 bases between. This CDR3 spans 15 amino acids. Germline V gene lookup returns CDR1 SGHTA and CDR2 FQGNSA.

The chain couples TRBV24-1 to TRBJ1-5; maybe TRBD1 (6 bases). Germline CDR1 KGHDR, CDR2 SFDVKD. Trimming left V 4 bases short and J 10 bases short, with 10 bases between. This CDR3 has 12 amino acids. CDR3 sequence: CATSDLQGPQHF. The CDR3 DNA is TGTGCCACCAGTGACCTACAGGGTCCCCAGCATTTT.

The J gene is TRBJ1-4, the V gene TRBV30; D is undetermined. The V end was cut by 3 bases, the J end by 0 bases, with 11 bases between. The CDR3 consists of 15 residues. Germline lookup yields CDR1 GTSNPN and CDR2 SVGIG (reference sequence). CDR3 residues: CAWRASGATNEKLFF. DNA of the CDR3: TGTGCCTGGAGGGCCTCGGGAGCAACTAATGAAAAACTGTTTTTT. Filled out from reference TRBV30 and TRBJ1-4, the complete variable domain reads SQTIHQWPATLVQPVGSPLSLECTVEGTSNPNLYWYRQAAGRGLQLLFYSVGIGQISSEVPQNLSASRPQDRQFILSSKKLLLSDSGFYLCAWRASGATNEKLFFGSGTQLSVL.

This clonotype has just a few counts. The V and J genes are TRBV11-2 and TRBJ2-3, with D unresolved. The CDR3 consists of 13 residues. Germline CDR1 and CDR2: SGHAT and FQNNGV. Trimming stripped 5 bases from V and 4 bases from J, with 10 bases between. Written as DNA, the CDR3 is TGTGCCAGCAGCCTCCGGTTACCAGATACGCAGTATTTT. It encodes CASSLRLPDTQYF. The entire variable domain, with the rest obtained from reference TRBV11-2 and TRBJ2-3, is as follows: EAGVAQSPRYKIIEKRQSVAFWCNPISGHATLYWYQQILGQGPKLLIQFQNNGVVDDSQLPKDRFSAERLKGVDSTLKIQPAKLEDSAVYLCASSLRLPDTQYFGPGTRLTVL.

This clonotype was recorded many times. This chain joins TRBV6-5 and TRBJ1-5; D is unresolved. V gave up 8 bases and J gave up 4 bases, with 12 bases separating them. There are 13 residues in the CDR3. Germline CDR1 and CDR2: MNHEY and SVGAGI. The CDR3 DNA is TGTGCCAGCCGCTCGGCGGGAAATCAGCCCCAGCATTTT. Translation: CASRSAGNQPQHF.

This rearrangement joins TRBV10-3 to TRBJ2-2; tentative D call: TRBD2 (5 bases). Germline V gene lookup returns CDR1 ENHRY and CDR2 SYGVKD. The V gene lost 11 bases and the J gene lost 3 bases, with 10 bases spanning the gap. The CDR3 has 12 amino acids. Written as DNA, the CDR3 is TGTGCCGCCATGGGAGACACCGGGGAGCTGTTTTTT. Encoded protein: CAAMGDTGELFF.

This clonotype appeared once. The gene calls are TRBV29-1 and TRBJ1-2; D remains ambiguous. V lost 2 bases and J 7 bases, leaving 14 bases between the germline ends. The CDR3 contains 13 residues. Germline values: CDR1 SQVTM, CDR2 ANQGSEA. CDR3 sequence reads: CSVEHSANAGYTF. Here the CDR3 DNA reads TGCAGCGTTGAACACAGTGCTAACGCTGGCTACACCTTC.

For this clonotype: This may come from a read error, since a much larger clone is one base off. The chain has TRBV7-3 and TRBJ2-5; 8 bases map to TRBD1. Germline V gene data show CDR1 as SGHTA and CDR2 as FQGTGA. Losses at the gene ends were 4 bases for V and 4 bases for J; bases not matched to a gene: 17. This CDR3 is 18 amino acids long. The CDR3 coding sequence is TGTGCCAGCAGCTACCGAGACTCAAGGACAGGGAAAAGAGAGACCCAGTACTTC. Its protein is CASSYRDSRTGKRETQYF.

This chain joins TRBV5-6 and TRBJ1-2; 8 bases align to TRBD1. V lost 0 bases, J lost 10 bases, and 5 bases stayed unmatched. This CDR3 is 13 amino acids long. The germline V gene encodes CDR1 SGHDT and CDR2 YYEEEE. The CDR3 region is CASSLDQGAFYTF. CDR3 nucleotides: TGTGCCAGCAGCTTGGACCAGGGGGCATTCTACACCTTC.

The chain carries TRBV7-9 and TRBJ2-5; 13 bases match TRBD2. CDR1 and CDR2 from the germline V gene are SEHNR and FQNEAQ (reference sequence). V lost 6 bases and J lost 0; bases outside the gene matches: 10. This CDR3 contains 18 residues. CDR3 residues: CASRPRTSGSTYQETQYF. The DNA of the CDR3 is TGTGCCAGCAGACCTAGGACTAGCGGGAGCACGTACCAAGAGACCCAGTACTTC.

The V and J genes are TRBV4-2 and TRBJ2-7; 7 bases agree with TRBD1. From germline, CDR1 is LGHNA and CDR2 YNFKEQ. The length of the CDR3 is 16 residues. The V and J ends lost 3 bases and 0 bases, in that order; junction bases with no gene match: 8. The chain's CDR3 is CASSHPGTAYSYEQYF. CDR3 in DNA: TGTGCCAGCAGCCACCCCGGGACAGCTTACTCCTACGAGCAGTACTTC.

The chain has TRBV2 and TRBJ2-2; D remains ambiguous. The germline V and J ends were trimmed by 6 bases and 8 bases, with 7 bases remaining between them. CDR1 and CDR2 (germline): SNHLY, FYNNEI. This CDR3 comprises 11 residues. The CDR3 DNA reads as TGTGCCAGCAGGACACAGGGGGAGCTGTTTTTT. Its translation is CASRTQGELFF.

This clonotype was picked up many times. The chain joins TRBV12-3 or TRBV12-4 to TRBJ2-2, with a weak D call TRBD2 (6 bases). The V gene lost 6 bases and the J gene lost 0 bases, with 11 bases spanning the gap. The CDR3 runs 15 residues. The DNA for the CDR3 is TGTGCCAGCAGCTTCGGGGGAACGAACACCGGGGAGCTGTTTTTT. Amino acid sequence: CASSFGGTNTGELFF.

This clonotype came up many times. The V gene is TRBV12-3 or TRBV12-4, the J gene TRBJ2-7; TRBD2 agrees at 7 bases. V shed 1 base, J shed 3 bases, and the junction held 6 bases outside the gene matches. The CDR3 has 15 residues. CDR3 nucleotide sequence: TGTGCCAGCAGTTTAGTCGGGGCTAGCGGCTACGAGCAGTACTTC. Residues: CASSLVGASGYEQYF.

There are many counts of this clonotype. The chain joins TRBV6-5 to TRBJ2-7; maybe TRBD2 (5 bases). V was trimmed by 11 bases and J by 2 bases, leaving 10 bases between them. Germline V lookup: CDR1 MNHEY, CDR2 SVGAGI. The CDR3 has 11 residues. CDR3 bases: TGTGCCGTCCTAGCCCCCTACGAGCAGTACTTC. Its protein is CAVLAPYEQYF.

This clonotype has ten or more counts. The chain is built from TRBV14 and TRBJ2-7; 7 bases agree with TRBD1. V lost 3 bases and J lost 2; bases outside the gene matches: 4. This CDR3 region has 14 residues. The germline V gene has CDR1 SGHDN and CDR2 FVKESK. The CDR3 DNA is TGTGCCAGCAGCCAGACAGGACAGGCCTACGAGCAGTACTTC. Translation gives CASSQTGQAYEQYF.

This sequence joins TRBV7-8 and TRBJ2-6, with TRBD2 identical over 10 bases. Germline lookup yields CDR1 SGHVS and CDR2 FQNEAQ. The junction had 12 bases not matched to a gene; V was cut back by 3 bases and J by 7 bases. The CDR3 is made up of 18 amino acids. The CDR3 reads CASSFGSGRPHGANVLTF. The CDR3 coding sequence is TGTGCCAGCAGCTTCGGTAGCGGGAGGCCCCACGGAGCCAACGTCCTGACTTTC.

This clonotype was picked up many times. V and J are TRBV12-3 or TRBV12-4 and TRBJ2-5; D perhaps matches TRBD2 (5 bases). CDR3 length equals 15 residues. V was shortened by 2 bases and J by 2 bases, with 12 bases between the two germline ends. The CDR3 region has the DNA TGTGCCAGCAGTTTATATGGCCCGGGACAAGAGACCCAGTACTTC. Translation: CASSLYGPGQETQYF.

The genes are TRBV25-1 and TRBJ2-7, with TRBD2 as a possible D gene (6 bases). V lost 2 bases and J 0 bases, leaving 8 bases between the germline ends. This CDR3 contains 14 residues. CDR1 is MGHDK and CDR2 is SYGVNS in the germline V gene. The CDR3 DNA reads TGTGCCAGCAGTGAACGCGGGGCCTCCTACGAGCAGTACTTC. This translates into CASSERGASYEQYF.

This CDR3 is CSAHNPRDRGLSSNQPQHF. The CDR3 DNA follows: TGCAGTGCTCATAACCCCCGGGACAGGGGGCTATCTAGCAATCAGCCCCAGCATTTT. This sequence joins TRBV20-1 and TRBJ1-5; TRBD1 matches at 12 bases. CDR3 size: 19 residues. V lost 5 bases and J lost 0; bases outside the gene matches: 14. Germline CDR1 DFQATT, CDR2 SNEGSKA (reference sequence).

The chain recombines TRBV13 with TRBJ2-7, with D maybe TRBD2 (6 bases). V lost 5 bases and J lost 9, with 26 bases in between. This CDR3 region has 16 residues. CDR1 is PRHDT, CDR2 FYEKMQ, per germline (reference sequence). For the CDR3, the DNA is TGTGCCAGCAGCGGGACTCTAGAGGGTGGCGGGGATACGCAGTACTTC. Translation gives CASSGTLEGGGDTQYF.

This clonotype has at least ten counts. V usage is TRBV9 and J usage is TRBJ2-2; no reliable D call. Trimming stripped 3 bases from V and 4 bases from J, with 7 bases between. Germline assignment: CDR1 SGDLS and CDR2 YYNGEE. This CDR3 is built from 13 residues. CDR3 DNA: TGTGCCAGCAGCGCGGCTATCACCGGGGAGCTGTTTTTT. Protein sequence: CASSAAITGELFF.

V usage is TRBV7-6 and J usage is TRBJ2-5, with 16 bases that match TRBD2. There are 17 residues in the CDR3. CDR1 and CDR2 from the germline V gene are SGHVS and FNYEAQ. J was trimmed by 5 bases and V by 2 bases; bases with no gene match: 5. CDR3 sequence: CASSLWGLAGGSETQYF. The CDR3 nucleotides read TGTGCCAGCAGCTTATGGGGACTAGCGGGAGGGTCGGAGACCCAGTACTTC.